This TCR beta chain was found in a study of cytomegalovirus exposure and HLA in healthy donors. Study as a whole: One earlier analysis, a look at 200 million or so T cells, found fewer than 140 million unique TCR beta sequences.

For this clone: The antigen remains undetermined.

Trimming at V came to 8 bases and at J to 5 bases, leaving 9 bases not matched to a gene. This CDR3 spans 14 amino acids. The germline V gene encodes CDR1 SGHRS and CDR2 YFSETQ. PCR was performed using 60 Vbeta and 13 Jbeta primers. Generated by immunoSEQ multiplex PCR, the TCRdb table keeps only in-frame clones and is missing some. The sample lists approximately 150,000 clones, approximately 82% occurring once. General observations from the study: CMV serostatus alone was available as immune exposure information. Trimming of TCR beta V- and J-genes showed a link, identified in a later analysis, to a missense DCLRE1C variant. Because they were indistinguishable, some V segments, including TRBV6-2 and TRBV6-3, were excluded.

This TCR derives from a male donor in good health and CMV-seronegative. The genes are TRBV5-1 and TRBJ2-5; 10 positions match TRBD1. The sequencing input was PBMCs. The CDR3 sequence: CASGSGQGGETQYF. DNA of the CDR3: TGCGCCAGTGGGTCAGGACAGGGGGGGGAGACCCAGTACTTC. Combining the CDR3 with reference TRBV5-1 and TRBJ2-5 gives the whole variable domain KAGVTQTPRYLIKTRGQQVTLSCSPISGHRSVSWYQQTPGQGLQFLFEYFSETQRNKGNFPGRFSGRQFSNSRSEMNVSTLELGDSALYLCASGSGQGGETQYFGPGTRLLVL.